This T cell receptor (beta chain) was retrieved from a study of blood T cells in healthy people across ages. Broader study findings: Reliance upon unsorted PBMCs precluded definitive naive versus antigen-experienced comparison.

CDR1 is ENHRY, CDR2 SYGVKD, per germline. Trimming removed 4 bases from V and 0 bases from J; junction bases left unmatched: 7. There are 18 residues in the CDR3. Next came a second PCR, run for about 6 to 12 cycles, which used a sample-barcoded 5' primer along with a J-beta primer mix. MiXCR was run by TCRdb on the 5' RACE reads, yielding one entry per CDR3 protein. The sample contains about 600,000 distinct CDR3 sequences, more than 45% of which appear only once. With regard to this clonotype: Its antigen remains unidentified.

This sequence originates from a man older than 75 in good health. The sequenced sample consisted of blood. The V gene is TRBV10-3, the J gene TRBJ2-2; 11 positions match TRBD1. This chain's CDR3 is CAISATGTGGSNTGELFF. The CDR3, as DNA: TGTGCCATCAGTGCAACCGGGACAGGGGGATCGAACACCGGGGAGCTGTTTTTT.